The clone carrying this TCR beta chain was seen just once. Trimming left V 5 bases short and J 0 bases short, with 8 bases between. CDR3 length: 13 amino acids. Germline-derived CDR1 and CDR2 are LNHDA and SQIVND (reference sequence). These data originate in a study of cytomegalovirus exposure and HLA in healthy donors. It was with 60 Vbeta and 13 Jbeta primers that the PCR ran. Some clones are missing from TCRdb's copy, which holds only in-frame ones; the method was immunoSEQ multiplex PCR. The table has hundreds of thousands of clones, 76% seen once. The receptor comes from a man younger than 35 in good health and CMV-seronegative. Sequenced material: PBMCs. J is TRBJ2-7 and V is TRBV19; tentative D call: TRBD2 (6 bases). As DNA, the CDR3 is TGTGCCAGTAGTCTGCGGGACTCCTACGAGCAGTACTTC. It translates to CASSLRDSYEQYF.